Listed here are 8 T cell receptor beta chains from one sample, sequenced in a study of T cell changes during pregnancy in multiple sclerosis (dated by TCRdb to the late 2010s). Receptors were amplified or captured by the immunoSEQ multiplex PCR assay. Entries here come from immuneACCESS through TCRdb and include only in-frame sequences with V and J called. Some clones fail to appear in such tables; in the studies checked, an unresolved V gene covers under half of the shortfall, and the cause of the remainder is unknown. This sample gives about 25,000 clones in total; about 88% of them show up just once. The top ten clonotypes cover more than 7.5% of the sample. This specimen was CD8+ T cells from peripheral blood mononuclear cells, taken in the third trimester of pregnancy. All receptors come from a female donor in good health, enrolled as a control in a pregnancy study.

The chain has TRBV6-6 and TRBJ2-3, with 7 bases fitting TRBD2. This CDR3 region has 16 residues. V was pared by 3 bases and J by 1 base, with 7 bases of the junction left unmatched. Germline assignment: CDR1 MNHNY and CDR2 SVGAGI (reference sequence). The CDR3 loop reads CASSYSGGGGTDTQYF. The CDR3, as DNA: TGTGCCAGCAGTTATTCTGGGGGGGGAGGCACAGATACGCAGTATTTT.

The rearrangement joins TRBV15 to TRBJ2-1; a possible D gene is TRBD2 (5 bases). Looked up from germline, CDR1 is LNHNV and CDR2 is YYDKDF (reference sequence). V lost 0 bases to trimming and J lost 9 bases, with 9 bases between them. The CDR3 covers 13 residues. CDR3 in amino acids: CATSRDFRGEQFF. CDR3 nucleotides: TGTGCCACCAGCAGAGACTTTCGGGGTGAGCAGTTCTTC.

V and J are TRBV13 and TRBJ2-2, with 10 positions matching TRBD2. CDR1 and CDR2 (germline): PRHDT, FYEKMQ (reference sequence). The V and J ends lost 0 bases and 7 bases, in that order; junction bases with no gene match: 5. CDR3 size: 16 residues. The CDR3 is CASSLGLAGDGGELFF. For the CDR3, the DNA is TGTGCCAGCAGCTTAGGGCTAGCGGGAGACGGCGGGGAGCTGTTTTTT.

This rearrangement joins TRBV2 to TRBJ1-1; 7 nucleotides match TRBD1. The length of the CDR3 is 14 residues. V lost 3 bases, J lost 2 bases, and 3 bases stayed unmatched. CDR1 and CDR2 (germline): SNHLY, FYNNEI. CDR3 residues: CASSDRTGNTEAFF. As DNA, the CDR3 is TGTGCCAGCAGTGATAGGACAGGAAACACTGAAGCTTTCTTT.

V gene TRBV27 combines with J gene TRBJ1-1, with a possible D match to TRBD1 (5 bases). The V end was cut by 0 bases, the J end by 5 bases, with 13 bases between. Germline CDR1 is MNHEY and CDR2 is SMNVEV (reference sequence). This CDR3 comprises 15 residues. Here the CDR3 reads CASSLSGGGMTEAFF. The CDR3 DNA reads TGTGCCAGCAGTTTATCGGGGGGAGGAATGACTGAAGCTTTCTTT.

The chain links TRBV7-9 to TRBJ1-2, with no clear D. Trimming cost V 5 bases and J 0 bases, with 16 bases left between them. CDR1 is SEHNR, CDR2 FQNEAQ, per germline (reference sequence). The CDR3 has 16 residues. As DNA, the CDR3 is TGTGCCAGCAGCCCAAGACAATTCCAAGCTAACTATGGCTACACCTTC. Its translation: CASSPRQFQANYGYTF.

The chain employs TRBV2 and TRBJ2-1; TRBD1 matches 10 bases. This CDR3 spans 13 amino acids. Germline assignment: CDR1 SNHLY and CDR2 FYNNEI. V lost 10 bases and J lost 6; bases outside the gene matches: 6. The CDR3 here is CAIRQGAPNEQFF. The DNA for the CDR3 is TGTGCCATACGACAGGGGGCACCCAATGAGCAGTTCTTC.

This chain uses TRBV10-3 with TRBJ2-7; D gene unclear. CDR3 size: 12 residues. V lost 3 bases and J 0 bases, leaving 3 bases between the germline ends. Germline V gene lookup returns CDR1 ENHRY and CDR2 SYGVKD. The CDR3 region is CAISDSSYEQYF. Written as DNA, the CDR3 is TGTGCCATCAGTGACAGCTCCTACGAGCAGTACTTC.